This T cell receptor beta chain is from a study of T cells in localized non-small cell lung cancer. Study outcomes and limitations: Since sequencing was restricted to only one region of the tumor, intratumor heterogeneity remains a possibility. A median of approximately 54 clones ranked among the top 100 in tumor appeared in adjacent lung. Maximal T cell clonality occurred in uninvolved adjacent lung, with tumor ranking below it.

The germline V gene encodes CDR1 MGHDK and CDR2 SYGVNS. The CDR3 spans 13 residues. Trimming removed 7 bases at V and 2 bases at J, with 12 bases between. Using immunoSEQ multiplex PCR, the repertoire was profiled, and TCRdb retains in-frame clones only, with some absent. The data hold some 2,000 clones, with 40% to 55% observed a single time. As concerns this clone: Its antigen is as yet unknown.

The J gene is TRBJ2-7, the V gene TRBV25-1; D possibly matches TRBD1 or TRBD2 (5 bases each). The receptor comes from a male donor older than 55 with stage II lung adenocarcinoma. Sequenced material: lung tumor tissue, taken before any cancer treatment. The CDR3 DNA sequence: TGTGCCAGCATGGGGGACGTCCCCTACGAGCAGTACTTC. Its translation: CASMGDVPYEQYF.